This passage covers 19 T cell receptor beta chains from one sample sequenced in a study of STAT5B mutations in CD4+ large granular lymphocyte leukemia. The protocol was immunoSEQ multiplex PCR, while the TCRdb copy is restricted to in-frame clones and leaves out a portion. The sample has about 30,000 clones, under 80% seen once. The specimen sequenced was CD4+ T cells from blood buffy coats. These receptors were collected from a human donor in good health.

The chain employs TRBV5-6 and TRBJ2-7; the D is unclear. The germline V gene has CDR1 SGHDT and CDR2 YYEEEE. Trimming left V 6 bases short and J 6 bases short, with 19 bases between. This CDR3 has 14 residues. CDR3 region: CASTLESGLGEQYF. Here the CDR3 DNA reads TGTGCCAGCACCCTAGAGTCAGGTCTCGGCGAGCAGTACTTC.

V and J are TRBV18 and TRBJ1-5; no firm D call. From germline, CDR1 is KGHSH and CDR2 LQKENI. The CDR3 length is 13 residues. V was cut by 4 bases and J by 9 bases, with 13 bases left in between. CDR3 in DNA: TGTGCCAGCTCACAAGCCGCCGTAGGGCCCCAGCATTTT. The encoded protein is CASSQAAVGPQHF.

This chain links TRBV7-8 with TRBJ2-2; D is perhaps TRBD2 (6 bases). Germline CDR1 reads SGHVS; CDR2 reads FQNEAQ. V lost 4 bases, J lost 7 bases, and 13 bases lay in between. The length of the CDR3 is 14 residues. The CDR3 protein is CASSSSMEGGELFF. The CDR3, as DNA: TGTGCCAGCAGCTCCTCCATGGAGGGCGGGGAGCTGTTTTTT.

V usage is TRBV7-2 and J usage is TRBJ1-1, with D unclear. The CDR3 is 15 residues long. The germline gives CDR1 SGHTA, CDR2 FQGNSA. Trimming removed 2 bases from V and 3 bases from J, with 13 bases in between. This CDR3 reads CASSLNGMEYTEAFF. CDR3 nucleotides: TGTGCCAGCAGCTTAAATGGAATGGAGTACACTGAAGCTTTCTTT.

The chain is built from TRBV2 and TRBJ2-7, with TRBD1 identical over 7 bases. V lost 6 bases and J lost 2; bases outside the gene matches: 4. Germline-derived CDR1 and CDR2 are SNHLY and FYNNEI. The CDR3 totals 13 residues. As DNA, the CDR3 is TGTGCCAGCAGGAGGGACAGAACCTACGAGCAGTACTTC. It encodes CASRRDRTYEQYF. Together with reference TRBV2 and TRBJ2-7, the CDR3 gives the full variable domain: EPEVTQTPSHQVTQMGQEVILRCVPISNHLYFYWYRQILGQKVEFLVSFYNNEISEKSEIFDDQFSVERPDGSNFTLKIRSTKLEDSAMYFCASRRDRTYEQYFGPGTRLTVT.

The chain's CDR3 is CASSSLDPYGDTQYF. The CDR3 coding sequence is TGTGCCAGCAGCTCCCTGGACCCATACGGGGATACGCAGTATTTT. This rearrangement joins TRBV5-8 to TRBJ2-3; no firm D call. V was clipped by 3 bases and J by 6 bases, with 17 bases between them. Germline loops: CDR1 SGHTS, CDR2 YDEGEE. This CDR3 is 15 amino acids long.

The chain carries TRBV7-9 and TRBJ2-4; 8 positions match TRBD1. V gave up 5 bases and J gave up 3 bases; unmatched junction bases: 3. CDR1 and CDR2 (germline): SEHNR, FQNEAQ (reference sequence). The CDR3 loop spans 14 amino acids. The CDR3 spells CASSGTGGKNIQYF. In nucleotides, the CDR3 is TGTGCCAGCAGCGGCACAGGGGGCAAAAACATTCAGTACTTC.

This clone was seen just once. The V call is TRBV7-2, the J call TRBJ2-7, with a possible D match to TRBD2 (6 bases). The CDR3 length is 15 residues. The V end was cut by 2 bases, the J end by 1 base, with 12 bases between. CDR1 is SGHTA and CDR2 is FQGNSA in the germline V gene. For the CDR3, the DNA is TGTGCCAGCAGCTTAAAACGTAGCGGATCCTACGAGCAGTACTTC. Amino acid sequence: CASSLKRSGSYEQYF.

The genes are TRBV15 and TRBJ2-2; TRBD1 matches at 7 bases. V was clipped by 1 base and J by 6 bases; unmatched bases: 5. The CDR3 consists of 15 residues. Germline CDR1 LNHNV, CDR2 YYDKDF (reference sequence). The CDR3 DNA is TGTGCCACCAGCAGAGTGACAGGGTGGGCCGGGGAGCTGTTTTTT. Its translation: CATSRVTGWAGELFF.

As DNA, the CDR3 is TGTGCCAGCAGTATGGACAGGGGCCATAATTCACCCCTCCACTTT. This sequence encodes CASSMDRGHNSPLHF. V and J are TRBV6-5 and TRBJ1-6; 9 bases fit TRBD1. CDR1 and CDR2 (germline): MNHEY, SVGAGI. This CDR3 has 15 amino acids. V dropped 5 bases and J dropped 5; count of bases not matched to a gene: 4.

Notes on this clone: Other DNA sequences in the same sample also yield this CDR3. The CDR3 DNA follows: TGTGCCAGCAGTGACACCGACAGGGCCGGGGAGCTGTTTTTT. It yields the protein CASSDTDRAGELFF. V is TRBV6-4 and J is TRBJ2-2; the match to TRBD1 covers 7 bases. The CDR3 is made up of 14 amino acids. CDR1 is MRHNA and CDR2 is SNTAGT in the germline V gene. With V trimmed by 2 bases and J by 6 bases, 3 bases remained unmatched.

The chain has TRBV18 and TRBJ1-5, with 7 bases that match TRBD1. CDR1 and CDR2 (germline): KGHSH, LQKENI. The CDR3 sequence is 16 residues long. With 3 bases clipped from V and 7 bases from J, the junction kept 12 bases outside the gene matches. The CDR3 coding sequence is TGTGCCAGCTCACCTAACCCACCTAACAGGGGCCAGCCCCAGCATTTT. This codes for CASSPNPPNRGQPQHF.

The rearrangement links TRBV6-1 to TRBJ2-1; D unclear. V was trimmed by 4 bases and J by 5 bases, leaving 6 bases between them. The germline V gene encodes CDR1 MNHNS and CDR2 SASEGT. This CDR3 region has 12 residues. The DNA for the CDR3 is TGTGCCAGCAGTGCCCACAACAATGAGCAGTTCTTC. Translation gives CASSAHNNEQFF.

The J gene is TRBJ2-6, the V gene TRBV30; weak D call: TRBD1 (5 bases). Trimming took 8 bases from V and 4 from J, leaving 21 bases between them. Per germline, CDR1 GTSNPN and CDR2 SVGIG (reference sequence). The CDR3 runs 16 residues. CDR3 sequence reads: CASQAGKIAGANVLTF. In nucleotides, the CDR3 is TGTGCCAGCCAAGCAGGGAAAATTGCGGGGGCCAACGTCCTGACTTTC.

The chain has TRBV7-8 and TRBJ2-6; D is unresolved. The CDR3 is 18 residues long. Per germline, CDR1 SGHVS and CDR2 FQNEAQ. V was shortened by 5 bases and J by 5 bases, with 22 bases between the two germline ends. CDR3 in amino acids: CASSSSWYPQSRANVLTF. CDR3 DNA: TGTGCCAGCAGCAGTAGTTGGTACCCACAAAGTCGGGCCAACGTCCTGACTTTC.

The chain has TRBV7-8 and TRBJ2-7, with 9 bases fitting TRBD2. This CDR3 is built from 16 residues. The V segment lost 1 base and the J segment 2 bases; nucleotides outside the gene matches: 6. Per the germline V gene, CDR1 is SGHVS and CDR2 is FQNEAQ. DNA of the CDR3: TGTGCCAGCAGCTTAGTAAAGACTAGCGGCGCCTACGAGCAGTACTTC. Its translation: CASSLVKTSGAYEQYF.

The CDR3 region has the DNA TGTGCCAGCAGTCGGGACATAAATCAGCCCCAGCATTTT. Translated, it gives CASSRDINQPQHF. J is TRBJ1-5 and V is TRBV6-6, with D perhaps matching TRBD1 (6 bases). Looked up from germline, CDR1 is MNHNY and CDR2 is SVGAGI (reference sequence). The CDR3 sequence is 13 residues long. Trimming stripped 5 bases from V and 4 bases from J, with 9 bases between.

The V call is TRBV4-3, the J call TRBJ2-7, with 9 bases aligning to TRBD1. The CDR3 has 14 residues. V was clipped by 1 base and J by 6 bases; unmatched bases: 4. Germline loops: CDR1 LGHNA, CDR2 YSLEER. CDR3 DNA: TGCGCCAGCAGCCAAGGGGGGACAGGGACCGAGCAGTACTTC. Its protein is CASSQGGTGTEQYF.

The V call is TRBV2, the J call TRBJ2-3; the match to TRBD2 covers 12 bases. There are 16 residues in the CDR3. CDR1 and CDR2 from the germline V gene are SNHLY and FYNNEI. The trim removed 6 bases at V and 0 bases at J, leaving 4 bases unmatched. This CDR3 is CASRPGLAGSTDTQYF. The CDR3 nucleotides read TGTGCCAGCAGGCCGGGACTAGCGGGTAGCACAGATACGCAGTATTTT.